The T cell receptor (beta chain) described here comes from a study of blood T cell repertoires in COVID-19 (dated by TCRdb to about 2020). At the level of the whole study: Samples covering the acute and convalescent phases of COVID-19 were provided by collaborators in the United States, Italy and Spain. Subjects who had been exposed to COVID-19, were actively infected with it, or had recovered from it provided the deeply sampled blood TCRbeta repertoires that made up the dataset. Where available, HLA class I and class II types were taken from metadata supplied by the sample provider and were not determined by assay-based typing. The repertoires were released in a freely available public database meant as a resource for research on the immune response to SARS-CoV-2. Samples were obtained from the ongoing ImmuneRACE study (first 160 participants) and from roughly 1,300 subjects provided by 6 global collaborators. A de-identified subject ID, COVID-19 status, age in years and sex were almost always included in the sample metadata. The material from the prospective study consisted of cDNA or gDNA derived from T cells, B-cell-depleted T cells, or PBMCs. General study outcomes and caveats: The quantity of clinical and demographic metadata differed by source and by participant and was supplied without curation.

The immunoSEQ Assay, a bias-controlled multiplex PCR, was used to amplify TCRbeta CDR3 regions from genomic DNA. Processing in the source paper ran as follows. Within the assay, amplification of reference gene primers was used to estimate how many nucleated cells each sample contained. To quantify the absolute abundance of each unique TCRbeta CDR3 rearrangement, sequence reads were collapsed and filtered. For each sample, productive Simpson clonality was calculated by taking the square root of Simpson's diversity index across productive rearrangements. Entries here come from immuneACCESS through TCRdb and include only in-frame sequences with V and J called. Some clones fail to appear in such tables; in the studies checked, an unresolved V gene covers under half of the shortfall, and the cause of the remainder is unknown. V, J and clone size reflect that table, while D and trimming were determined from the DNA. The sample has approximately 270,000 clones on record, 80% to 85% of them singletons. The ten biggest clones cover approximately 15% of the sample.

The CDR3 measures 16 amino acids from cysteine to phenylalanine. Only the CDR3 portion is preserved as DNA: 48 bases, with reading frame beginning at the first base. CDR1 SGDLS and CDR2 YYNGEE are derived from the germline V gene. Trimming leaves V shorter by 3 bases and J shorter by 2 bases, with the junction holding 9 bases beyond the gene matches. Concerning this clone: Its recognized antigen is unknown. No much larger clone exists at a distance of one base, and base qualities are not known.

In Seattle, one collaborating source enrolled patients while the infection was active and tracked those patients longitudinally over the course of disease. Each collaborating institution followed its own protocols to collect whole blood in K2EDTA tubes. Collaborator samples were shipped for TCRbeta analysis as frozen whole blood, isolated PBMCs, or DNA extracted from either sample type. This clonotype originated in a person in their 70s with COVID-19, enrolled during active disease. Sequencing was performed on peripheral blood. This chain joins TRBV9 to TRBJ2-3; 7 bases in between match TRBD1. Here the CDR3 is given as CASSASGTDITDTQYF. The DNA reads TGTGCCAGCAGCGCCAGTGGGACAGATATCACAGATACGCAGTATTTT.